These T cell receptor beta chains were read from a single sample in a study of blood T cell repertoires in COVID-19. Sequenced by immunoSEQ multiplex PCR; TCRdb stores in-frame clones only, minus some. The sample records approximately 240,000 clones, about 93% being singletons. The sequencing input was peripheral blood. The receptors here all came from a man between 25 and 39 years old with COVID-19, enrolled during active disease. Both conserved end residues are part of each CDR3. D genes are given only for firm matches. Not every row has a clone size; where given, it reads once, few, many or a size class.

v_gene: TRBV19; d_gene: .; j_gene: TRBJ1-4; abundance: .; CDR3aa: CASRRGQTNEKLFF; CDR3nt: TGTGCCAGTAGGCGGGGGCAGACTAATGAAAAACTGTTTTTT
v_gene: TRBV10-3; d_gene: .; j_gene: TRBJ1-6; abundance: .; CDR3aa: CAISDRGNNSPLHF; CDR3nt: TGTGCCATCAGTGACAGGGGAAATAATTCACCCCTCCACTTT
v_gene: TRBV15; d_gene: .; j_gene: TRBJ2-5; abundance: .; CDR3aa: CATSRGEVVITETQYF; CDR3nt: TGTGCCACCAGCAGAGGGGAGGTCGTTATAACAGAGACCCAGTACTTC
v_gene: TRBV4-2; d_gene: TRBD2; j_gene: TRBJ2-7; abundance: .; CDR3aa: CASSQELAGGYEQYF; CDR3nt: TGTGCCAGCAGCCAAGAACTAGCGGGGGGCTACGAGCAGTACTTC
v_gene: TRBV6-5; d_gene: TRBD2; j_gene: TRBJ2-3; abundance: .; CDR3aa: CASKSGGAETQYF; CDR3nt: TGTGCCAGCAAGAGCGGGGGGGCCGAGACGCAGTATTTT
v_gene: TRBV6-6; d_gene: TRBD2; j_gene: TRBJ2-2; abundance: .; CDR3aa: CASFAGVVTGELFF; CDR3nt: TGTGCCAGCTTCGCGGGGGTGGTCACCGGGGAGCTGTTTTTT
v_gene: TRBV19; d_gene: TRBD1; j_gene: TRBJ1-5; abundance: .; CDR3aa: CASSTTGGNQPQHF; CDR3nt: TGTGCCAGTAGTACCACAGGGGGCAATCAGCCCCAGCATTTT
v_gene: TRBV6-1; d_gene: .; j_gene: TRBJ1-5; abundance: once; CDR3aa: CASSELEALLNQPQHF; CDR3nt: TGTGCCAGCAGTGAACTAGAAGCCCTCCTTAATCAGCCCCAGCATTTT
v_gene: TRBV6-1; d_gene: TRBD1; j_gene: TRBJ1-2; abundance: .; CDR3aa: CASSGQGATSGYGYTF; CDR3nt: TGTGCCAGCAGTGGACAGGGGGCTACCTCTGGGTATGGCTACACCTTC
v_gene: TRBV5-5; d_gene: .; j_gene: TRBJ1-1; abundance: .; CDR3aa: CASSLVRQANTEAFF; CDR3nt: TGTGCCAGCAGCTTGGTCCGTCAGGCGAACACTGAAGCTTTCTTT
v_gene: TRBV18; d_gene: TRBD2; j_gene: TRBJ2-1; abundance: few; CDR3aa: CASSPPRSGGAPVVHNEQFF; CDR3nt: TGTGCCAGCTCACCACCGCGCAGCGGGGGGGCCCCGGTGGTCCACAATGAGCAGTTCTTC
v_gene: TRBV25-1; d_gene: .; j_gene: TRBJ1-2; abundance: .; CDR3aa: CASSAAGFYGYTF; CDR3nt: TGTGCCAGCAGTGCGGCAGGCTTCTATGGCTACACCTTC
v_gene: TRBV19; d_gene: .; j_gene: TRBJ2-2; abundance: .; CDR3aa: CASSIDRGGLNTGELFF; CDR3nt: TGTGCCAGTAGTATAGATAGGGGGGGCCTTAACACCGGGGAGCTGTTTTTT
v_gene: TRBV27; d_gene: TRBD1; j_gene: TRBJ1-4; abundance: .; CDR3aa: CASSSTGRANEKLFF; CDR3nt: TGTGCCAGCAGTTCGACAGGGCGGGCTAATGAAAAACTGTTTTTT
v_gene: TRBV7-9; d_gene: TRBD1; j_gene: TRBJ1-2; abundance: .; CDR3aa: CASSSRTGRIYGYTF; CDR3nt: TGTGCCAGCAGCTCCCGGACAGGGCGTATTTATGGCTACACCTTC
v_gene: TRBV3-1/TRBV3-2; d_gene: TRBD2; j_gene: TRBJ2-1; abundance: .; CDR3aa: CASSQYSGVNEQFF; CDR3nt: TGTGCCAGCAGCCAATACAGCGGGGTCAATGAGCAGTTCTTC
v_gene: TRBV18; d_gene: TRBD2; j_gene: TRBJ2-5; abundance: once; CDR3aa: CASSSRLAGGPQETQYF; CDR3nt: TGTGCCAGCTCATCACGACTAGCGGGGGGCCCTCAAGAGACCCAGTACTTC
v_gene: TRBV9; d_gene: TRBD1; j_gene: TRBJ1-2; abundance: .; CDR3aa: CASSELDGRDRDYGYTF; CDR3nt: TGTGCCAGCAGCGAACTCGACGGCCGGGACAGAGACTATGGCTACACCTTC
v_gene: TRBV14; d_gene: .; j_gene: TRBJ1-1; abundance: few; CDR3aa: CASSQERFGTEAFF; CDR3nt: TGTGCCAGCAGCCAAGAAAGATTCGGGACAGAAGCTTTCTTT
v_gene: TRBV3-1/TRBV3-2; d_gene: TRBD2; j_gene: TRBJ2-3; abundance: .; CDR3aa: CASSQEGTSATPGGTDTQYF; CDR3nt: TGTGCCAGCAGCCAAGAGGGGACTAGCGCAACGCCGGGAGGCACAGATACGCAGTATTTT
v_gene: TRBV30; d_gene: TRBD1; j_gene: TRBJ1-6; abundance: .; CDR3aa: CAWSEPQGGSANSPLHF; CDR3nt: TGTGCCTGGAGCGAACCCCAAGGGGGCTCCGCTAATTCACCCCTCCACTTT
v_gene: TRBV6-2/TRBV6-3; d_gene: TRBD2; j_gene: TRBJ2-7; abundance: .; CDR3aa: CASSYETSATYEQYF; CDR3nt: TGTGCCAGCAGTTACGAGACTAGCGCTACCTACGAGCAGTACTTC
v_gene: TRBV4-1; d_gene: .; j_gene: TRBJ2-5; abundance: .; CDR3aa: CASSRLGQNQETQYF; CDR3nt: TGCGCCAGCAGCCGCCTCGGACAGAACCAAGAGACCCAGTACTTC
v_gene: TRBV5-1; d_gene: TRBD1; j_gene: TRBJ1-2; abundance: .; CDR3aa: CASSLGQGGYGYTF; CDR3nt: TGCGCCAGCAGCTTGGGACAGGGGGGCTATGGCTACACCTTC
v_gene: TRBV6-2/TRBV6-3; d_gene: TRBD2; j_gene: TRBJ2-5; abundance: .; CDR3aa: CASSYGGLAQETQYF; CDR3nt: TGTGCCAGCAGTTACGGGGGACTAGCTCAAGAGACCCAGTACTTC
v_gene: TRBV30; d_gene: TRBD2; j_gene: TRBJ2-5; abundance: .; CDR3aa: CACGTSGETQYF; CDR3nt: TGTGCCTGTGGGACTAGCGGGGAGACCCAGTACTTC
v_gene: TRBV6-4; d_gene: TRBD1; j_gene: TRBJ1-2; abundance: .; CDR3aa: CASSATHTGAKVPNYGYTF; CDR3nt: TGTGCCAGCAGTGCCACACACACAGGGGCGAAGGTCCCTAACTATGGCTACACCTTC
v_gene: TRBV23-1; d_gene: TRBD1; j_gene: TRBJ1-4; abundance: .; CDR3aa: CASSAGGGNEKLFF; CDR3nt: TGCGCCAGCAGTGCAGGGGGCGGGAATGAAAAACTGTTTTTT
v_gene: TRBV10-1; d_gene: TRBD1; j_gene: TRBJ2-3; abundance: .; CDR3aa: CASSRDRWTDTQYF; CDR3nt: TGCGCCAGCAGTCGGGACAGGTGGACAGATACGCAGTATTTT
v_gene: TRBV3-1/TRBV3-2; d_gene: .; j_gene: TRBJ1-1; abundance: .; CDR3aa: CASSLTQYTEAFF; CDR3nt: TGTGCCAGCAGCCTAACGCAGTACACTGAAGCTTTCTTT
v_gene: TRBV5-1; d_gene: .; j_gene: TRBJ2-7; abundance: .; CDR3aa: CASSLTGSYEQYF; CDR3nt: TGCGCCAGCAGCTTGACGGGGTCCTACGAGCAGTACTTC
v_gene: TRBV6-5; d_gene: .; j_gene: TRBJ2-7; abundance: .; CDR3aa: CASSYSGHPYEQYF; CDR3nt: TGTGCCAGCAGTTACTCGGGACACCCCTACGAGCAGTACTTC
v_gene: TRBV5-1; d_gene: .; j_gene: TRBJ2-1; abundance: .; CDR3aa: CASSSQGPYNEQFF; CDR3nt: TGCGCCAGCAGCTCCCAGGGGCCGTACAATGAGCAGTTCTTC
v_gene: TRBV7-3; d_gene: TRBD2; j_gene: TRBJ2-1; abundance: .; CDR3aa: CASSLLPAGDQFF; CDR3nt: TGTGCCAGCAGCTTATTGCCAGCGGGGGATCAGTTCTTC
v_gene: TRBV29-1; d_gene: TRBD1; j_gene: TRBJ2-2; abundance: .; CDR3aa: CSAQPGQAANTGELFF; CDR3nt: TGCAGCGCTCAACCTGGACAGGCTGCGAACACCGGGGAGCTGTTTTTT
v_gene: TRBV4-1; d_gene: .; j_gene: TRBJ1-1; abundance: few; CDR3aa: CASSQLLTRRETEAFF; CDR3nt: TGCGCCAGCAGCCAACTCCTCACGAGACGGGAGACTGAAGCTTTCTTT
v_gene: TRBV19; d_gene: .; j_gene: TRBJ1-2; abundance: .; CDR3aa: CASSIRSAPYGYTF; CDR3nt: TGTGCCAGTAGTATAAGAAGTGCGCCCTATGGCTACACCTTC
v_gene: TRBV19; d_gene: .; j_gene: TRBJ1-6; abundance: .; CDR3aa: CASSQGNSPLHF; CDR3nt: TGTGCCAGTAGTCAGGGTAATTCACCCCTCCACTTT
v_gene: TRBV4-2; d_gene: TRBD1; j_gene: TRBJ1-2; abundance: .; CDR3aa: CASSRRTGEDYGYTF; CDR3nt: TGTGCCAGCAGCCGCCGGACAGGGGAGGACTATGGCTACACCTTC
v_gene: TRBV6-5; d_gene: .; j_gene: TRBJ1-2; abundance: .; CDR3aa: CASSYSTGAHYGYTF; CDR3nt: TGTGCCAGCAGTTACTCGACTGGGGCGCACTATGGCTACACCTTC
v_gene: TRBV7-9; d_gene: .; j_gene: TRBJ1-3; abundance: once; CDR3aa: CASSLEWASLSGNTIYF; CDR3nt: TGTGCCAGCAGCTTAGAGTGGGCCTCCCTCTCTGGAAACACCATATATTTT
v_gene: TRBV6-5; d_gene: TRBD1; j_gene: TRBJ1-5; abundance: .; CDR3aa: CASSSGPGGQPQHF; CDR3nt: TGTGCCAGCAGTTCCGGGCCAGGGGGTCAGCCCCAGCATTTT
v_gene: TRBV5-1; d_gene: TRBD2; j_gene: TRBJ2-7; abundance: .; CDR3aa: CASSLAPSGGAFRLEQYF; CDR3nt: TGCGCCAGCAGCTTGGCGCCTAGCGGGGGGGCCTTCCGGCTCGAGCAGTACTTC
v_gene: TRBV3-1/TRBV3-2; d_gene: .; j_gene: TRBJ1-1; abundance: .; CDR3aa: CASSQDSTGELEAFF; CDR3nt: TGTGCCAGCAGCCAAGATTCGACAGGAGAACTTGAAGCTTTCTTT
v_gene: TRBV7-2; d_gene: .; j_gene: TRBJ2-1; abundance: once; CDR3aa: CASSLSVSSYNEQFF; CDR3nt: TGTGCCAGCAGCTTATCGGTGAGCTCCTACAATGAGCAGTTCTTC
v_gene: TRBV15; d_gene: .; j_gene: TRBJ1-5; abundance: .; CDR3aa: CATSRPSKADSNQPQHF; CDR3nt: TGTGCCACCAGCAGACCGTCTAAGGCGGATAGCAATCAGCCCCAGCATTTT
v_gene: TRBV7-9; d_gene: .; j_gene: TRBJ1-4; abundance: .; CDR3aa: CASSGEDKTNEKLFF; CDR3nt: TGTGCCAGCAGCGGGGAGGACAAAACTAATGAAAAACTGTTTTTT
v_gene: TRBV12-5; d_gene: TRBD1; j_gene: TRBJ1-2; abundance: once; CDR3aa: CASGLVMAGGSYGYTF; CDR3nt: TGTGCTAGTGGTTTGGTAATGGCAGGGGGAAGCTATGGCTACACCTTC
v_gene: TRBV6-1; d_gene: .; j_gene: TRBJ1-2; abundance: .; CDR3aa: CASSEGQFSSGYTF; CDR3nt: TGTGCCAGCAGTGAAGGTCAGTTCTCTAGCGGCTACACCTTC
v_gene: TRBV15; d_gene: TRBD2; j_gene: TRBJ2-1; abundance: .; CDR3aa: CATSRDRSGGEQFF; CDR3nt: TGTGCCACCAGCAGAGATAGGAGCGGGGGTGAGCAGTTCTTC